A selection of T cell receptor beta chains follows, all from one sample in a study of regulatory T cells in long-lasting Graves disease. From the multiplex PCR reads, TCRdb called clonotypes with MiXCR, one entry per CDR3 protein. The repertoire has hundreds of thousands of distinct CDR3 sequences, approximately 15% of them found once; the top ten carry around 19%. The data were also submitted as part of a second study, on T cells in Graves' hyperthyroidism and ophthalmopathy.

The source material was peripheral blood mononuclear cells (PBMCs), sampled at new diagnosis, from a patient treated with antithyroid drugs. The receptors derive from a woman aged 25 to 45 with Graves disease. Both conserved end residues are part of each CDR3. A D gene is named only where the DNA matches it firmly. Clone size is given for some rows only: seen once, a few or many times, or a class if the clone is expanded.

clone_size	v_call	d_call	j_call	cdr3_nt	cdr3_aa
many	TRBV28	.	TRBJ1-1	TGTGCCAGCGGAAGCGGTGGGGTGATGAACACTGAAGCTTTCTTT	CASGSGGVMNTEAFF
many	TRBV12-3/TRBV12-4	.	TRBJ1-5	TGTGCCAGCAGTTTCGGGGGGGTGCGTCAGCCCCAGCATTTT	CASSFGGVRQPQHF
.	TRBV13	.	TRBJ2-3	TGTGCCAGCAGCTTAGACCCCAGGGCGGATACGCAGTATTTT	CASSLDPRADTQYF
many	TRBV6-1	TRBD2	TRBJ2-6	TGTGCCAGCAGTGTTAGCGGGAGCTCTGGGGCCAACGTCCTGACTTTC	CASSVSGSSGANVLTF
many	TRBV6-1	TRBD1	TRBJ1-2	TGTGCCAGCAGGCGGGACAGGGACTATGGCTACACCTTC	CASRRDRDYGYTF
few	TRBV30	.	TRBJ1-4	TGTGCCTGGAGTGCTCCCAATGAAAAACTGTTTTTT	CAWSAPNEKLFF
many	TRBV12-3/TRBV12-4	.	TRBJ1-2	TGTGCCAGCAGTCTGGGCCCCCTGGCGGGCTACACCTTC	CASSLGPLAGYTF
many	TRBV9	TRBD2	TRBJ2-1	TGTGCCAGCAGCGGGACTAGCGGTGGGAATGAGCAGTTCTTC	CASSGTSGGNEQFF
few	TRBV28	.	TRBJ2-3	TGTGCCAGCAGTTTAGCAGATCCCCATACGCAGTATTTT	CASSLADPHTQYF
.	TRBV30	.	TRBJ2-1	TGTGCCAGGACGGAGGATAGCCTCTACAATGAGCAGTTCTTC	CARTEDSLYNEQFF
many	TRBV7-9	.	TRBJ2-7	TGTGCCAGCAACCACCCTTTGGACTCCTACGAGCAGTACTTC	CASNHPLDSYEQYF
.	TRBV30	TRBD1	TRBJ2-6	TGTGCCTGGGATCCGGGACAGGGGGGTTCTAACGTCCTGACTTTC	CAWDPGQGGSNVLTF
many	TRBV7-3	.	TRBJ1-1	TGTGCCAGCAGCTTAATGGTACAGGGAACTGAAGCTTTCTTT	CASSLMVQGTEAFF
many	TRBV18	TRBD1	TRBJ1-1	TGTGCCAGCTCACTTTCAGGGGGTGGTGAAGCTTTCTTT	CASSLSGGGEAFF
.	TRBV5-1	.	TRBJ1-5	TGTGCCAGCAGTCTCTCAGGGACAAGCAATCAGCCCCAGCATTTT	CASSLSGTSNQPQHF
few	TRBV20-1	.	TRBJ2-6	TGCAGTGCTAGAGATGTCAGGGACGGTGGGGCCAACGTCCTGACTTTC	CSARDVRDGGANVLTF